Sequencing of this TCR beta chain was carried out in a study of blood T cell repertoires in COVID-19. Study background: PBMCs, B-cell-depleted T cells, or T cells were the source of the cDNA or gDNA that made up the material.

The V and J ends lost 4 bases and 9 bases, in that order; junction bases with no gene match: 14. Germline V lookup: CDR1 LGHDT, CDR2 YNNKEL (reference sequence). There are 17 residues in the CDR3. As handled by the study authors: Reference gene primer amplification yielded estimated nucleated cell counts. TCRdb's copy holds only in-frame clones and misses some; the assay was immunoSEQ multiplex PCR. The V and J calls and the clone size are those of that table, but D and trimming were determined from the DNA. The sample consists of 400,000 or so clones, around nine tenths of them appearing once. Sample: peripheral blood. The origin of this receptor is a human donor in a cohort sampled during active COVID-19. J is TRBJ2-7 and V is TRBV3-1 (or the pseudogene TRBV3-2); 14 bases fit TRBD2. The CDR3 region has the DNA TGTGCCAGCAGCCCGATCCCCCCGGGACTAGCGGGAGTAGGGCAGTACTTC. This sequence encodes CASSPIPPGLAGVGQYF.